Listed below are T cell receptor beta chains from one sample, sequenced in a study of T-cell memory formation after mild COVID-19. TCRdb re-called the 5' RACE reads with MiXCR, one entry per CDR3 protein. The profile shows around 300,000 distinct CDR3 sequences, approximately 14% of them singletons. What was sequenced was PBMCs or a T cell subset sorted from them (not recorded which). The receptors stem from a man between 18 and 29 years old who had mild COVID-19 (a few samples of this study predate the infection). Cell type and time point are not known. CDR3s include the opening cysteine and the closing phenylalanine or tryptophan. The size of a clone is reported for some rows only, either as once, few or many, or as a class for expanded clones.

clone_size: few
v_call: TRBV19
j_call: TRBJ2-2
cdr3_aa: CASSFAGGSRTGELFF

clone_size: few
v_call: TRBV4-1
j_call: TRBJ1-5
cdr3_aa: CASSPVFGPQHF

clone_size: -
v_call: TRBV18
j_call: TRBJ2-7
cdr3_aa: CASSNTGTGYEQYF

clone_size: few
v_call: TRBV5-8
j_call: TRBJ1-6
cdr3_aa: CASSLVGGLDSPLHF

clone_size: few
v_call: TRBV20-1
j_call: TRBJ1-5
cdr3_aa: CSAGGTGGYQPQHF

clone_size: many
v_call: TRBV7-2
j_call: TRBJ2-2
cdr3_aa: CASSTGTGRGTGELFF

clone_size: many
v_call: TRBV5-1
j_call: TRBJ2-7
cdr3_aa: CASSLETRTYEQYF

clone_size: few
v_call: TRBV4-3
j_call: TRBJ2-1
cdr3_aa: CASSQAGPSLSAYNEQFF

clone_size: many
v_call: TRBV5-1
j_call: TRBJ2-2
cdr3_aa: CASSRGGSPGELFF

clone_size: -
v_call: TRBV2
j_call: TRBJ1-1
cdr3_aa: CASRSLATEAFF

clone_size: few
v_call: TRBV10-2
j_call: TRBJ2-2
cdr3_aa: CASSESHRGTNTGELFF

clone_size: few
v_call: TRBV5-5
j_call: TRBJ1-2
cdr3_aa: CASSYLIGTENYGYTF

clone_size: few
v_call: TRBV4-1
j_call: TRBJ1-2
cdr3_aa: CASSQPLGVGYTF

clone_size: few
v_call: TRBV19
j_call: TRBJ2-2
cdr3_aa: CASSNARANTGELFF

clone_size: many
v_call: TRBV6-5
j_call: TRBJ2-1
cdr3_aa: CASRAQGGSYNEQFF

clone_size: -
v_call: TRBV7-2
j_call: TRBJ2-5
cdr3_aa: CASSLGLLAGAYQETQYF

clone_size: few
v_call: TRBV5-4
j_call: TRBJ1-1
cdr3_aa: CASSLFSATPGQAFF

clone_size: -
v_call: TRBV20-1
j_call: TRBJ1-1
cdr3_aa: CSSQEDERRPANTEAFF

clone_size: few
v_call: TRBV7-2
j_call: TRBJ1-4
cdr3_aa: CASSFGFGGEKLFF

clone_size: many
v_call: TRBV4-1
j_call: TRBJ2-1
cdr3_aa: CASSLGGTRYNEQFF

clone_size: many
v_call: TRBV12-3/TRBV12-4
j_call: TRBJ1-6
cdr3_aa: CASSPRGGNSPLHF

clone_size: many
v_call: TRBV5-1
j_call: TRBJ2-6
cdr3_aa: CASNQGGGANVLTF

clone_size: -
v_call: TRBV28
j_call: TRBJ1-4
cdr3_aa: CASSSPSGGMDEKLFF

clone_size: many
v_call: TRBV5-6
j_call: TRBJ2-5
cdr3_aa: CASSSTYTETQYF

clone_size: -
v_call: TRBV6-5
j_call: TRBJ1-1
cdr3_aa: CASSRDSKAFF